A single sample is the source of the 28 T cell receptor beta chains below, sequenced in a study of T cells in Graves' hyperthyroidism and ophthalmopathy. Template material for amplifying TCR beta CDR3 regions consisted of RNA transcripts. Primed by the HTBI set, a first-round RT-PCR was run on the TCR CDR3. TCRdb reanalysed the multiplex PCR reads using MiXCR and keeps one entry per CDR3 protein. The sample records around 560,000 distinct CDR3 sequences, 16% being singletons. The sequenced sample was blood. These TCRs come from a woman aged 18-29 years with Graves' hyperthyroidism.

The chain uses TRBV6-2 or TRBV6-3 and TRBJ1-1, with D uncertain. V dropped 4 bases and J dropped 8 bases, with 20 bases sitting between them. The CDR3 contains 15 residues. Germline CDR1 MNHEY, CDR2 SVGEGT. The CDR3 protein is CASSSDFLRSGEAFF. Written as DNA, the CDR3 is TGTGCCAGCAGTTCCGACTTCCTTCGGAGTGGCGAAGCTTTCTTT.

This clonotype was counted at least ten times. The chain joins TRBV11-2 to TRBJ1-2; D not certain. Germline CDR1 reads SGHAT; CDR2 reads FQNNGV. CDR3 length: 15 amino acids. V gave up 1 base and J gave up 4 bases, with 13 bases separating them. The DNA of the CDR3 is TGTGCCAGCAGCTTAGTCACGATTAAGACCTATGGCTACACCTTC. This codes for CASSLVTIKTYGYTF.

In this sample, this clonotype turned up many times. The chain combines TRBV6-1 with TRBJ1-2, with D possibly TRBD1 on 5 matching bases. CDR3 length: 14 residues. Germline assignment: CDR1 MNHNS and CDR2 SASEGT. V lost 2 bases and J lost 8, with 15 bases in between. Written as DNA, the CDR3 is TGTGCCAGCAGTGAAAAGTGGCCAGGGCTAGGCTACACCTTC. This sequence encodes CASSEKWPGLGYTF.

The CDR3 nucleotides are TGTGCCAGCTCACTCAGATCCGGGACAGGGGTTAACACTGAAGCTTTCTTT. Its translation: CASSLRSGTGVNTEAFF. This chain links TRBV18 with TRBJ1-1; 10 nucleotides line up with TRBD1. Germline V lookup: CDR1 KGHSH, CDR2 LQKENI. J was trimmed by 2 bases and V by 4 bases; bases with no gene match: 10. There are 17 residues in the CDR3.

The sample holds a few counts of this clonotype. The DNA of the CDR3 is TGCGCCAGCAGCTTGGCAGGAGGGGGCGGTGAGCAGTACTTC. Its protein is CASSLAGGGGEQYF. The chain couples TRBV5-1 to TRBJ2-7; D possibly corresponds to TRBD1 (7 bases). V lost 0 bases, J lost 7 bases, and 14 bases lay in between. Germline V gene data show CDR1 as SGHRS and CDR2 as YFSETQ. CDR3 size: 14 residues.

This clonotype was seen at least ten times. Written as DNA, the CDR3 is TGTGCCAGCAGTTTACTCAGTTTCTACGAGCAGTACTTC. Amino acids: CASSLLSFYEQYF. The rearrangement joins TRBV28 to TRBJ2-7, with D hard to call. Trimming pared 2 bases from V and 3 bases from J, leaving 8 bases between. CDR1 and CDR2 (germline): MDHEN, SYDVKM. The CDR3 has 13 amino acids. The full variable domain, rest sourced from reference TRBV28 and TRBJ2-7, is DVKVTQSSRYLVKRTGEKVFLECVQDMDHENMFWYRQDPGLGLRLIYFSYDVKMKEKGDIPEGYSVSREKKERFSLILESASTNQTSMYLCASSLLSFYEQYFGPGTRLTVT.

This clonotype was picked up a small number of times. The chain couples TRBV6-1 to TRBJ2-7; D ambiguous. V shed 5 bases and J shed 2 bases, with 16 bases lying between them. The CDR3 has 15 residues. Germline CDR1 MNHNS, CDR2 SASEGT. The CDR3 region is CASSSPWVAAYEQYF. The CDR3 region has the DNA TGTGCCAGCAGTTCCCCATGGGTAGCTGCCTACGAGCAGTACTTC.

The chain uses TRBV28 and TRBJ1-1; D is uncertain. CDR1 and CDR2 (germline): MDHEN, SYDVKM. V lost 5 bases and J 4 bases, leaving 17 bases between the germline ends. The CDR3 has 15 amino acids. Here the CDR3 reads CASSELGRTSTEAFF. The CDR3 DNA reads as TGTGCCAGCAGTGAATTAGGACGGACGAGCACTGAAGCTTTCTTT.

Ten or more counts support this clonotype. CDR3 sequence (DNA): TGCAGTGCCATTGAGGGCAGCCCTGAAGCTTTCTTT. As protein: CSAIEGSPEAFF. The chain recombines TRBV20-1 with TRBJ1-1; D gene unclear. The CDR3 covers 12 residues. V was clipped by 6 bases and J by 6 bases, with 14 bases between them. Germline assignment: CDR1 DFQATT and CDR2 SNEGSKA (reference sequence).

For this clonotype: A junction end diverges from the germline sequence, so it may reflect a read error. The chain couples TRBV20-1 to TRBJ1-4; TRBD1 is a possible D gene (6 bases). Germline V gene sequence: CDR1 DFQATT, CDR2 SNEGSKA (reference sequence). This CDR3 has 14 residues. CDR3 residues: CSAREGAGRERLFF. In nucleotides, the CDR3 is TGCAGTGCTAGAGAGGGGGCCGGGAGGGAAAGACTGTTTTTT.

The rearrangement links TRBV4-1 to TRBJ1-1; D not certain. This CDR3 comprises 15 residues. Looked up from germline, CDR1 is MGHRA and CDR2 is YSYEKL. Between the trimmed V and J ends, which lost 1 base and 1 base, there was a span of 10 bases. The DNA of the CDR3 is TGCGCCAGCAGCCAAGCAGGAACACGGAACACTGAAGCTTTCTTT. This translates into CASSQAGTRNTEAFF.

This clonotype was observed a few times. V is TRBV18 and J is TRBJ2-3, with TRBD1 identical over 7 bases. The CDR3 contains 15 residues. CDR1 and CDR2 (germline): KGHSH, LQKENI. V was clipped by 0 bases and J by 6 bases; unmatched bases: 6. Here the CDR3 reads CASSPPRAGGDTQYF. The CDR3, as DNA: TGTGCCAGCTCACCACCGAGGGCAGGGGGTGATACGCAGTATTTT.

The CDR3 spells CASSVERGTGGTEAFF. The CDR3 DNA reads TGTGCCAGCAGCGTAGAAAGAGGGACAGGGGGCACTGAAGCTTTCTTT. The chain links TRBV9 to TRBJ1-1; the match to TRBD1 covers 11 bases. This CDR3 spans 16 amino acids. CDR1 and CDR2 (germline): SGDLS, YYNGEE. V lost 0 bases to trimming and J lost 4 bases; unmatched junction nucleotides: 5.

Points on this clonotype: A junction boundary mismatches the germline segment, possibly from a read error. The chain links TRBV11-3 to TRBJ2-3, with D possibly matching TRBD1 (6 bases). CDR1 SGHNT and CDR2 YENEEA come from the germline V gene. The CDR3 runs 13 residues. This chain's CDR3 is CACSLRGSDTQYF. Written as DNA, the CDR3 is TGTGCCTGCAGCTTAAGGGGGTCGGATACGCAGTATTTT.

This clonotype was observed a few times. J is TRBJ2-7 and V is TRBV7-6; D is possibly TRBD1 (5 bases). CDR3 length: 15 residues. The germline V gene has CDR1 SGHVS and CDR2 FNYEAQ. The V gene lost 0 bases and the J gene lost 3 bases, with 12 bases spanning the gap. The CDR3 sequence is CASSLAQASLYEQYF. The CDR3 nucleotides are TGTGCCAGCAGCTTAGCACAGGCGAGCCTCTACGAGCAGTACTTC.

This clonotype was observed a few times. The gene calls are TRBV29-1 and TRBJ2-1, with D unresolved. CDR1 and CDR2 from the germline V gene are SQVTM and ANQGSEA. V was clipped by 7 bases and J by 0 bases, with 22 bases between them. This CDR3 is built from 17 residues. The CDR3 is CSAISGKARSSYNEQFF. The CDR3, as DNA: TGCAGCGCCATATCAGGCAAAGCGCGTAGCTCCTACAATGAGCAGTTCTTC.

In this sample, this clonotype turned up a few times. The chain employs TRBV12-3 or TRBV12-4 and TRBJ1-2; 10 positions agree with TRBD1. After removal of 7 bases from V and 4 bases from J, the junction contained 15 bases not matched to a gene. The CDR3 loop spans 17 amino acids. As DNA, the CDR3 is TGTGCCAGCAAAACCTGGGACAGGGGTGGGTTGGGCTATGGCTACACCTTC. It specifies CASKTWDRGGLGYGYTF.

The chain recombines TRBV10-3 with TRBJ2-1; TRBD2 aligns across 14 bases. The V gene end was trimmed by 1 base and the J gene end by 6 bases; junction bases not matched to a gene: 5. This CDR3 is 17 amino acids long. Germline V CDR1 and CDR2: ENHRY, SYGVKD. CDR3 protein: CAISEYPGTSGGNEQFF. The CDR3 coding sequence is TGTGCCATCAGTGAGTACCCCGGGACTAGCGGGGGCAATGAGCAGTTCTTC.

This clonotype was counted many times. The chain employs TRBV5-1 and TRBJ1-1; no reliable D call. The CDR3 covers 14 residues. Germline CDR1 and CDR2: SGHRS and YFSETQ. V shed 4 bases and J shed 3 bases, with 13 bases lying between them. The CDR3 nucleotides are TGCGCCAGCAGCCAAGACGAGGGTTACACTGAAGCTTTCTTT. Translation: CASSQDEGYTEAFF.

In this sample, this clonotype turned up once. One base away lies a much larger clone, so this may be a sequencing read error. J is TRBJ1-2 and V is TRBV13; no clear D gene. Deletions cut 5 bases from V and 7 bases from J, with 14 bases between. Germline loops: CDR1 PRHDT, CDR2 FYEKMQ (reference sequence). The CDR3 has 13 amino acids. The CDR3 DNA sequence: TGTGCCAGCAGCCTTACCGCCTCGGGTGGCTACACCTTC. Encoded protein: CASSLTASGGYTF.

This chain uses TRBV24-1 with TRBJ2-3; D ambiguous. The CDR3 sequence is 15 residues long. V lost 3 bases and J lost 2, with 11 bases in between. The germline V gene encodes CDR1 KGHDR and CDR2 SFDVKD. CDR3 bases: TGTGCCACCAGTGATCCCGGCGGAATCACAGATACGCAGTATTTT. Amino acids: CATSDPGGITDTQYF.

The CDR3 sequence is CASSVGGTSGELFF. In nucleotides, the CDR3 is TGTGCCAGCAGTGTGGGGGGGACTTCCGGGGAGCTGTTTTTT. The chain is built from TRBV2 and TRBJ2-2, with TRBD2 matching over 7 bases. Trimming at V came to 4 bases and at J to 6 bases, leaving 5 bases not matched to a gene. CDR1 and CDR2 (germline): SNHLY, FYNNEI. This CDR3 is built from 14 residues.

The chain couples TRBV4-3 to TRBJ2-1; D remains ambiguous. CDR1 is LGHNA, CDR2 YSLEER, per germline. V gave up 0 bases and J gave up 7 bases, with 7 bases separating them. The CDR3 runs 13 residues. The CDR3 bases are TGCGCCAGCAGCCAAGATATGTTGAATGAGCAGTTCTTC. It yields the protein CASSQDMLNEQFF.

This clonotype was seen a handful of times. The rearrangement links TRBV9 to TRBJ2-5; D is uncertain. From germline, CDR1 is SGDLS and CDR2 YYNGEE. There are 14 residues in the CDR3. V lost 0 bases to trimming and J lost 7 bases, with 13 bases between them. The CDR3 DNA is TGTGCCAGCAGCGTAGGTCCCAATTCTGGGACCCAGTACTTC. Protein: CASSVGPNSGTQYF.

J is TRBJ2-3 and V is TRBV10-3; TRBD2 might be the D (6 bases). The V gene lost 0 bases and the J gene lost 11 bases, with 15 bases spanning the gap. This CDR3 has 14 amino acids. The germline gives CDR1 ENHRY, CDR2 SYGVKD. The CDR3 DNA is TGTGCCATCAGTGAGTCCGCCGGGGGTAGGAAGCAGTATTTT. This translates into CAISESAGGRKQYF.

This clonotype was detected many times. CDR3: CSARKGLAGGPLEQYF. CDR3 coding DNA: TGCAGTGCTAGGAAAGGACTAGCGGGAGGGCCTCTCGAGCAGTACTTC. This rearrangement joins TRBV20-1 to TRBJ2-7; 15 nucleotides match TRBD2. CDR3 size: 16 residues. CDR1 and CDR2 (germline): DFQATT, SNEGSKA (reference sequence). V gave up 3 bases and J gave up 6 bases; unmatched junction bases: 9.

The table lists this clonotype with many counts. The chain employs TRBV15 and TRBJ1-2; D is undetermined. V was cut by 3 bases and J by 6 bases, with 14 bases left in between. The CDR3 loop spans 14 amino acids. Germline loops: CDR1 LNHNV, CDR2 YYDKDF (reference sequence). The CDR3 nucleotides read TGTGCCACCAGCAGCGCGCAGCCCCTGGATGGCTACACCTTC. It specifies CATSSAQPLDGYTF.

Ten or more counts support this clonotype. The chain couples TRBV7-9 to TRBJ2-5; 9 bases are a match to TRBD2. Germline V gives CDR1 SEHNR, CDR2 FQNEAQ (reference sequence). V trimming: 1 base; J trimming: 6 bases; junction bases outside the gene matches: 3. This CDR3 is built from 14 residues. CDR3 DNA sequence: TGTGCCAGCAGCTTAGATAGCGGGAGAAAGACCCAGTACTTC. Residues: CASSLDSGRKTQYF.